Presented here are 19 T cell receptor beta chains from one specimen sequenced in a study of neoadjuvant anti-PD-1 for oral cavity cancer. TCRdb keeps only in-frame clones here, not all; method: immunoSEQ multiplex PCR. The sample lists some 17,000 clones; less than 75% were seen once. Here the sequenced sample was PBMCs, taken before nivolumab (anti-PD-1) treatment. The receptors were sampled from a person aged 40-85 years with oral cavity squamous cell carcinoma.

This clone was seen a few times. The chain has TRBV2 and TRBJ1-2; 9 bases are shared with TRBD1. V lost 5 bases, J lost 3 bases, and 4 bases stayed unmatched. This CDR3 has 14 amino acids. Germline loops: CDR1 SNHLY, CDR2 FYNNEI. CDR3 bases: TGTGCCAGCAGTTGGGGACAGGGACACTATGGCTACACCTTC. Residues: CASSWGQGHYGYTF.

The V call is TRBV2, the J call TRBJ1-4; tentatively, D is TRBD1 (6 bases). With 4 bases removed from V and 1 base from J, the gap between germline ends came to 13 bases. The CDR3 is made up of 16 amino acids. In germline, CDR1 is SNHLY, CDR2 FYNNEI. The CDR3 coding sequence is TGTGCCAGCAGTGGGAACAGGGTAGTAACTAATGAAAAACTGTTTTTT. Its protein product is CASSGNRVVTNEKLFF.

The CDR3 protein is CAISDVTSGQETQYF. In nucleotides, the CDR3 is TGTGCCATCAGTGATGTAACTAGCGGCCAAGAGACCCAGTACTTC. The J gene is TRBJ2-5, the V gene TRBV10-3; 8 nucleotides align to TRBD2. There are 15 residues in the CDR3. Germline V gives CDR1 ENHRY, CDR2 SYGVKD. The ends lost 3 bases at V and 1 base at J; junction bases unmatched: 4.

This chain connects TRBV7-8 to TRBJ2-7; no clear D gene. Germline-derived CDR1 and CDR2 are SGHVS and FQNEAQ. The length of the CDR3 is 12 residues. Between the trimmed V and J ends, which lost 3 bases and 5 bases, there was a span of 8 bases. The CDR3 DNA reads TGTGCCAGCAGCTTTAACAAGGACGAGCAGTACTTC. It specifies CASSFNKDEQYF.

The rearrangement joins TRBV5-8 to TRBJ1-4, with 10 bases identical to TRBD1. The CDR3 is 13 residues long. Trimming at V came to 4 bases and at J to 6 bases, leaving 0 bases not matched to a gene. The germline V gene has CDR1 SGHTS and CDR2 YDEGEE. DNA of the CDR3: TGTGCCAGCAGCGGGACAGGGGATGAAAAACTGTTTTTT. Encoded protein: CASSGTGDEKLFF.

The rearrangement uses TRBV10-3 and TRBJ1-4; D gene uncertain. Germline V lookup: CDR1 ENHRY, CDR2 SYGVKD. The CDR3 is 13 residues long. V was trimmed by 6 bases and J by 2 bases, leaving 7 bases between them. CDR3 in amino acids: CAIRDVTNEKLFF. As DNA, the CDR3 is TGTGCCATCAGGGACGTTACTAATGAAAAACTGTTTTTT.

This clone was seen a handful of times. CDR3 DNA: TGTGCCAGCATTGGGGGGGACAGGGTTTCTACGTGCACCTTC. It translates to CASIGGDRVSTCTF. This chain uses TRBV28 with TRBJ1-2, with TRBD1 identical over 9 bases. The V segment lost 7 bases and the J segment 13 bases; nucleotides outside the gene matches: 16. The germline gives CDR1 MDHEN, CDR2 SYDVKM. The CDR3 extends over 14 amino acids.

The rearrangement uses TRBV5-1 and TRBJ1-1, with a tentative D call TRBD1 (5 bases). With 5 bases removed from V and 4 bases from J, the gap between germline ends came to 15 bases. The germline V gene encodes CDR1 SGHRS and CDR2 YFSETQ. The CDR3 extends over 14 amino acids. CDR3 nucleotide sequence: TGCGCCAGCAGTCAGGGATGGGAGGGCACTGAAGCTTTCTTT. It translates to CASSQGWEGTEAFF. Looking up the rest from reference TRBV5-1 and TRBJ1-1 gives the full variable domain: KAGVTQTPRYLIKTRGQQVTLSCSPISGHRSVSWYQQTPGQGLQFLFEYFSETQRNKGNFPGRFSGRQFSNSRSEMNVSTLELGDSALYLCASSQGWEGTEAFFGQGTRLTVV.

The V call is TRBV19, the J call TRBJ1-2, with a possible D match to TRBD1 (6 bases). The CDR3 is 12 amino acids. Trimming took 10 bases from V and 0 from J, leaving 9 bases between them. Per the germline V gene, CDR1 is LNHDA and CDR2 is SQIVND (reference sequence). CDR3 DNA: TGTGCCACAAGGACAGCTAACTATGGCTACACCTTC. Amino acid sequence: CATRTANYGYTF.

The chain uses TRBV5-6 and TRBJ2-7; TRBD2 aligns across 12 bases. J lost 3 bases, V lost 4 bases, and 2 bases had no gene match. From germline, CDR1 is SGHDT and CDR2 YYEEEE. The CDR3 runs 14 residues. The CDR3 DNA sequence: TGTGCCAGCAGCCGGGGACTAGCGGGCTACGAGCAGTACTTC. Residues: CASSRGLAGYEQYF.

CDR3 protein: CASSPRTGDRPQHF. The CDR3 DNA reads as TGTGCCAGCAGCCCCAGGACAGGGGATCGGCCCCAGCATTTT. The chain joins TRBV27 to TRBJ1-5; TRBD1 agrees at 9 bases. With 6 bases clipped from V and 9 bases from J, the junction kept 9 bases outside the gene matches. The CDR3 runs to 14 residues. The germline CDR1 and CDR2 sequences are MNHEY and SMNVEV (reference sequence).

The chain combines TRBV27 with TRBJ2-2; no reliable D call. This CDR3 contains 11 residues. Germline V gene lookup returns CDR1 MNHEY and CDR2 SMNVEV (reference sequence). V lost 6 bases and J 4 bases, leaving 3 bases between the germline ends. CDR3 sequence reads: CASRGTGELFF. The CDR3 coding sequence is TGTGCCAGCAGGGGCACCGGGGAGCTGTTTTTT.

This chain joins TRBV9 and TRBJ2-2; 8 nucleotides align to TRBD2. The CDR3 runs to 16 residues. The ends lost 0 bases at V and 3 bases at J; junction bases unmatched: 4. Germline values: CDR1 SGDLS, CDR2 YYNGEE. CDR3 coding DNA: TGTGCCAGCAGCGTAGCTACTAGCGGCTACACCGGGGAGCTGTTTTTT. Protein product: CASSVATSGYTGELFF.

This sequence joins TRBV5-1 and TRBJ2-1, with 10 bases that match TRBD1. Germline CDR1 reads SGHRS; CDR2 reads YFSETQ. This CDR3 contains 15 residues. V was pared by 4 bases and J by 1 base, with 2 bases of the junction left unmatched. The CDR3 bases are TGCGCCAGCAGCGGACAGGGGGGGTCCTACAATGAGCAGTTCTTC. Encoded protein: CASSGQGGSYNEQFF. The full variable domain, with the rest looked up from reference TRBV5-1 and TRBJ2-1, is KAGVTQTPRYLIKTRGQQVTLSCSPISGHRSVSWYQQTPGQGLQFLFEYFSETQRNKGNFPGRFSGRQFSNSRSEMNVSTLELGDSALYLCASSGQGGSYNEQFFGPGTRLTVL.

This chain connects TRBV6-1 to TRBJ1-1, with a tentative D call TRBD1 (5 bases). V lost 2 bases and J lost 3, with 10 bases in between. Germline V gene data show CDR1 as MNHNS and CDR2 as SASEGT. This CDR3 has 14 residues. The CDR3 bases are TGTGCCAGCAGTGAATTGGGGGGTTACACTGAAGCTTTCTTT. Translation gives CASSELGGYTEAFF.

The genes are TRBV7-8 and TRBJ1-3; no clear D. The CDR3 runs 17 residues. Per the germline V gene, CDR1 is SGHVS and CDR2 is FQNEAQ. Trimming removed 2 bases from V and 0 bases from J, with 14 bases in between. DNA of the CDR3: TGTGCCAGCAGCTTAATCAACGGCCTGAGCTCTGGAAACACCATATATTTT. It codes for CASSLINGLSSGNTIYF.

The chain joins TRBV4-1 to TRBJ1-5; D remains ambiguous. This CDR3 region has 15 residues. Germline V gives CDR1 MGHRA, CDR2 YSYEKL. Trimming left V 0 bases short and J 6 bases short, with 12 bases between. CDR3: CASSQDTEGSQPQHF. CDR3 nucleotides: TGCGCCAGCAGCCAAGATACGGAAGGTAGTCAGCCCCAGCATTTT.

The genes are TRBV27 and TRBJ1-1; TRBD1 matches at 12 bases. This CDR3 spans 14 amino acids. Germline CDR1 MNHEY, CDR2 SMNVEV (reference sequence). Germline trimming cut 3 bases from V and 11 bases from J; bases unmatched to any gene: 7. The CDR3 region has the DNA TGTGCCAGCAGTTTTATGGGACAGGGGGCGAATGCTTTCTTT. Translated: CASSFMGQGANAFF.

The V call is TRBV6-5, the J call TRBJ1-2; 8 bases align to TRBD1. V trimming: 6 bases; J trimming: 0 bases; junction bases outside the gene matches: 3. Germline CDR1 MNHEY, CDR2 SVGAGI. CDR3 length: 14 residues. CDR3 sequence (DNA): TGTGCCAGCAGCCGGGACAGGACTAACTATGGCTACACCTTC. As protein: CASSRDRTNYGYTF.